This T cell receptor (beta chain) was sequenced for a study of T-cell memory formation after mild COVID-19. This clonotype appeared many times. TCRdb re-analysed the 5' RACE reads in MiXCR, keeping a single row per CDR3 protein. This table has some 340,000 distinct CDR3 sequences, 13% appearing once. Trimming took 4 bases from V and 1 from J, leaving 14 bases between them. The germline CDR1 and CDR2 sequences are SGHRS and YFSETQ. The CDR3 sequence is 16 residues long. This clonotype was sampled from a young man who had mild COVID-19 (a few samples of this study predate the infection). Cell type and time point are not known. The chain carries TRBV5-1 and TRBJ2-2; tentative D call: TRBD2 (6 bases). The specimen sequenced was PBMCs or a T cell subset sorted from them (not recorded which). CDR3 sequence: CASSPRGSGNTGELFF. The CDR3 region has the DNA TGCGCCAGCAGCCCTCGGGGTAGCGGGAACACCGGGGAGCTGTTTTTT. The full variable domain, in which reference TRBV5-1 and TRBJ2-2 provide the parts outside the CDR3, is KAGVTQTPRYLIKTRGQQVTLSCSPISGHRSVSWYQQTPGQGLQFLFEYFSETQRNKGNFPGRFSGRQFSNSRSEMNVSTLELGDSALYLCASSPRGSGNTGELFFGEGSRLTVL.